Each of the 5 T cell receptor beta chains below was sequenced from the same sample in a study of a mutant IDH1 vaccine in newly diagnosed glioma. Repertoires were generated with immunoSEQ multiplex PCR, while TCRdb's copy carries only in-frame clones and drops some. The sample records tens of thousands of clones, about 80% being singletons. Stated time point: week 5, during vaccination. The content of each vaccine dose was 300 ug of mutant IDH1 20-mer peptide, and topical imiquimod accompanied it. Their recognized antigens are unknown. Sequenced here: PBMCs, sampled from a glioma patient whose treatment included an IDH1 peptide vaccine. The receptor source for this set is a man younger than 45 with glioma.

V gene TRBV5-5 combines with J gene TRBJ1-3; no clear D gene. This CDR3 contains 14 residues. The germline V and J ends were trimmed by 2 bases and 2 bases, with 8 bases remaining between them. Germline CDR1 reads SGHKS; CDR2 reads YYEKEE (reference sequence). The CDR3 protein is CASSFTRAGNTIYF. CDR3 DNA: TGTGCCAGCAGCTTTACCCGGGCTGGAAACACCATATATTTT.

This rearrangement joins TRBV15 to TRBJ2-6; 7 bases map to TRBD1. Germline V CDR1 and CDR2: LNHNV, YYDKDF (reference sequence). V shed 8 bases and J 2 bases; nucleotides not matched to a gene: 9. The length of the CDR3 is 16 residues. The CDR3 DNA is TGTGCCACCGCCCAGGGAACAGGGGCTGGGGCCAACGTCCTGACTTTC. Amino acids: CATAQGTGAGANVLTF.

V usage is TRBV4-1 and J usage is TRBJ2-7; TRBD1 or TRBD2 may be the D gene (6 bases each). This CDR3 has 16 residues. CDR1 and CDR2 (germline): MGHRA, YSYEKL. V was cut by 0 bases and J by 7 bases, with 19 bases left in between. The CDR3 sequence: CASSQENRGVRGEQYF. CDR3 DNA: TGCGCCAGCAGCCAAGAGAATAGGGGGGTACGCGGGGAGCAGTACTTC.

The chain links TRBV19 to TRBJ1-4, with D uncertain. CDR3 length: 13 amino acids. V lost 9 bases and J lost 5, with 13 bases in between. Germline CDR1 reads LNHDA; CDR2 reads SQIVND (reference sequence). The CDR3 sequence is CARGVQVNEKLFF. In DNA, the CDR3 is TGTGCCAGGGGCGTGCAGGTGAATGAAAAACTGTTTTTT.

V is TRBV30 and J is TRBJ2-3; D remains unclear. Trimming stripped 1 base from V and 0 bases from J, with 11 bases between. There are 15 residues in the CDR3. Germline lookup yields CDR1 GTSNPN and CDR2 SVGIG (reference sequence). The CDR3 loop reads CAWSGADPSTDTQYF. DNA of the CDR3: TGTGCCTGGAGTGGGGCGGATCCTAGCACAGATACGCAGTATTTT.